This T cell receptor (beta chain) is from a study of blood T cell repertoires in COVID-19. Study at large: Samples representing acute and convalescent COVID-19 were sourced from the United States, Italy and Spain. T cells, B-cell-depleted T cells, or PBMCs supplied cDNA or gDNA.

Per germline, CDR1 LGHDT and CDR2 YNNKEL (reference sequence). V dropped 7 bases and J dropped 4; count of bases not matched to a gene: 6. This CDR3 has 14 amino acids. Under the authors' procedure: Using reference gene primer amplification, nucleated cell counts were estimated. The method was immunoSEQ multiplex PCR; TCRdb's version includes in-frame clones alone and lacks a portion of them. That table gives V, J and clone size, and the DNA gave D and trimming. The sample consists of 95,000 to 150,000 clones, 81% of them appearing once. V and J are TRBV3-1 (or the pseudogene TRBV3-2) and TRBJ1-3; TRBD1 agrees at 8 bases. The sample was peripheral blood. This sequence originates from a woman between 45 and 65 years old with acute or convalescent COVID-19. The CDR3 sequence is CASTLQGGGNTIYF. The CDR3 DNA reads TGTGCCAGCACTTTACAGGGGGGCGGAAACACCATATATTTT.